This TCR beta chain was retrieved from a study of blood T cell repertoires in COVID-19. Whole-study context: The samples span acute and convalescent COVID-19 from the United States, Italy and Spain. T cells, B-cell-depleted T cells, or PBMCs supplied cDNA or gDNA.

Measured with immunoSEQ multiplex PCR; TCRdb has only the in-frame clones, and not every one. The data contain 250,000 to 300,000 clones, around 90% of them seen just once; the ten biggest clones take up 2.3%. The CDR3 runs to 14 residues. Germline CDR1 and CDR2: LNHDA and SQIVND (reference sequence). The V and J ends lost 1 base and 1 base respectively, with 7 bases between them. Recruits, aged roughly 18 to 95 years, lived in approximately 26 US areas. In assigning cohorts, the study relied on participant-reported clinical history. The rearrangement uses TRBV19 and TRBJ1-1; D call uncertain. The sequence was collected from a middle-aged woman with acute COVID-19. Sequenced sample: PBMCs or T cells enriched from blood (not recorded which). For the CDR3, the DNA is TGTGCCAGTAGTATAGTACCCAGGAACACTGAAGCTTTCTTT. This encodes CASSIVPRNTEAFF.